This T cell receptor (beta chain) was recovered during a study of CXCR3-negative and CXCR3-positive naive CD8 T cells. Study-level findings and limits: Researchers report that CXCR3-positive naive cells carry more hydrophobic TRB CDR3s than CXCR3-negative naive cells. Researchers reported similar TRBV-TRBJ usage in naive CXCR3-negative and CXCR3-positive cells, though memory differed. Because surface CD5 did not distinguish the naive subsets, TCR strength was inferred from TRB CDR3 properties.

As to this clonotype: Its antigen is unknown.

Among CD8+ T cells, naive ones were CD45RO-CCR7+CD27+CD95-. All TRB cDNA libraries came from 5' RACE performed with UMI labels. From the 5' RACE reads, TCRdb lists one entry per CDR3 protein and no DNA. This table lists 85,000 to 90,000 distinct CDR3 sequences. This sequence originates from a human donor in good health. Some clones in this sample may be carry-over from other donors' samples. Specimen: naive CXCR3+ CD8+ T cells from blood. Subset of the sample: CD45RO-CCR7+CD27+CD95- naive CD8+ T cells expressing CXCR3 (TNR3+).

CDR3 protein: CASSLGGQGEINQPQHF. The chain employs TRBV7-9 and TRBJ1-5; TCRdb proposes TRBD1, but this gene call is untestable without DNA. The length of the CDR3 is 17 residues. Germline V lookup: CDR1 SEHNR, CDR2 FQNEAQ (reference sequence).